The rows below give T cell receptor beta chains drawn from one sample of a study of identical twins. One entry per CDR3 protein, called by TCRdb with MiXCR from the 5' RACE reads. The data hold some 500,000 distinct CDR3 sequences, with approximately 10% observed a single time. These data were likewise used in another study, on yellow fever vaccine responses in identical twins.

Sequenced: PBMCs. The receptors were gathered from a woman aged 18-29 years in good health. CDR3s include the opening cysteine and the closing phenylalanine or tryptophan.

CDR3: CASRRDGGKYNEQFF
J: TRBJ2-1
V: TRBV2

CDR3: CASTQNSIGQRGYYEQYF
J: TRBJ2-7
V: TRBV4-2

CDR3: CASSPTSRIPGQGAGNEQFF
J: TRBJ2-1
V: TRBV11-2

CDR3: CASSLGTSYADTQYF
J: TRBJ2-3
V: TRBV12-3/TRBV12-4

CDR3: CASSQDGASGNLDTQYF
J: TRBJ2-3
V: TRBV4-3

CDR3: CASRPGLAPTYNEQFF
J: TRBJ2-1
V: TRBV7-9

CDR3: CASSAQARNIQYF
J: TRBJ2-4
V: TRBV7-9

CDR3: CASSQEPGSAGELFF
J: TRBJ2-2
V: TRBV4-3

CDR3: CASSLRYDRDLSYEQYF
J: TRBJ2-7
V: TRBV7-2

CDR3: CASTENPAFNSPLHF
J: TRBJ1-6
V: TRBV12-3/TRBV12-4

CDR3: CASIAGGNTDTQYF
J: TRBJ2-3
V: TRBV25-1

CDR3: CASDAGADTQYF
J: TRBJ2-3
V: TRBV13

CDR3: CTSSYPTRGGETQYF
J: TRBJ2-5
V: TRBV12-3/TRBV12-4

CDR3: CASSQIAESYVTDTQYF
J: TRBJ2-3
V: TRBV7-2

CDR3: CASSRRPGLLASPADTQYF
J: TRBJ2-3
V: TRBV4-2

CDR3: CSARDLGSVTYEQYF
J: TRBJ2-7
V: TRBV20-1

CDR3: CASTRGQRGTQYF
J: TRBJ2-3
V: TRBV6-1